The 15 T cell receptor beta chains presented below share a single source sample, sequenced in a study of molecular identifiers for immune sequencing clone quantification. From the PCR reads, TCRdb called clonotypes with MiXCR, one entry per CDR3 protein. The top ten clones hold about 0.8% of a sample with 490,000 or so distinct CDR3 sequences, about 21% of them seen once. The sample comprised naive CD8+ T cells from blood, with Jurkat cell RNA spiked in. Indicated subset: FACS-sorted CD8+CD4-CCR7+CD45RA+ naive T cells. The receptors were gathered from a human donor in good health. Some libraries in this study had Jurkat cell RNA spiked in.

This clonotype was counted once. V usage is TRBV3-1 and J usage is TRBJ2-3; D gene uncertain. This CDR3 is 16 amino acids long. Trimming took off 1 base at V and 1 base at J, with 12 bases between the two ends. Germline assignment: CDR1 LGHDT and CDR2 YNNKEL (reference sequence). Here the CDR3 reads CASSQVLRAGTDTQYF. The CDR3 region has the DNA TGTGCCAGCAGCCAAGTACTCCGGGCGGGCACAGATACGCAGTATTTT.

As to this clonotype: A read error is possible here, since a much larger clone lies one base away. The chain has TRBV5-3 and TRBJ2-3; no clear D gene. TRBV5-3 is assigned to the ORF class and has an uncertain function. This CDR3 is 15 amino acids long. Trimming took 8 bases from V and 3 from J, leaving 19 bases between them. The CDR3 sequence: CASSRGRVSTDTQYF. As DNA, the CDR3 is TGTGCCAGCAGCCGAGGACGGGTCTCAACAGATACGCAGTATTTT.

Note on this clonotype: Relative to the germline gene, one junction end is altered; a read error may explain this. The chain has TRBV5-3 and TRBJ2-2; 10 bases agree with TRBD1. TRBV5-3 is given ORF status, its function remaining uncertain. The CDR3 sequence is 16 residues long. CDR3 nucleotide sequence: TGTGCCAGCAGCTTGAAGGGACAGGGGCACACCGGGGAGCTGTTTTTT. Residues: CASSLKGQGHTGELFF.

This clonotype was recorded at least ten times. The chain carries TRBV29-1 and TRBJ2-1, with D unresolved. Germline V gives CDR1 SQVTM, CDR2 ANQGSEA. V was pared by 7 bases and J by 4 bases, with 5 bases between. The length of the CDR3 is 10 residues. The CDR3 reads CSALYNEQFF. DNA of the CDR3: TGCAGCGCCCTTTACAATGAGCAGTTCTTC.

In this sample, this clonotype turned up many times. This chain joins TRBV19 and TRBJ1-6, with a tentative D call TRBD1 (6 bases). V was clipped by 5 bases and J by 7 bases, with 15 bases between them. The CDR3 extends over 15 amino acids. Per germline, CDR1 LNHDA and CDR2 SQIVND (reference sequence). The CDR3 DNA sequence: TGTGCCAGTAGTTCTTACCCCACAGGGAATTCACCCCTCCACTTT. Encoded protein: CASSSYPTGNSPLHF. Looking up the rest from reference TRBV19 and TRBJ1-6 gives the full variable domain: DGGITQSPKYLFRKEGQNVTLSCEQNLNHDAMYWYRQDPGQGLRLIYYSQIVNDFQKGDIAEGYSVSREKKESFPLTVTSAQKNPTAFYLCASSSYPTGNSPLHFGNGTRLTVT.

In this sample, this clonotype turned up once. A much larger clone differs by one base, so this may be a read error. V usage is TRBV6-2 or TRBV6-3 and J usage is TRBJ2-6; D is uncertain. The germline gives CDR1 MNHEY, CDR2 SVGEGT. The CDR3 has 13 residues. Trimming cost V 2 bases and J 15 bases, with 14 bases left between them. The CDR3 nucleotides read TGTGCCAGCAGTTACCCGCTCGAGGTCGCCCTGACTTTC. Its protein is CASSYPLEVALTF.

The V call is TRBV25-1, the J call TRBJ2-1, with 7 bases fitting TRBD1. This CDR3 has 14 residues. Germline V CDR1 and CDR2: MGHDK, SYGVNS. The trim removed 4 bases at V and 8 bases at J, leaving 8 bases unmatched. The DNA of the CDR3 is TGTGCCAGCAGTGTCCCGGACAGGTTCGATGAGCAGTTCTTC. Translating it yields CASSVPDRFDEQFF.

The sample holds many counts of this clonotype. The J gene is TRBJ2-5, the V gene TRBV7-9, with 11 positions matching TRBD2. The CDR3 has 16 amino acids. Trimming took 5 bases from V and 3 from J; bases not matched to a gene: 8. Germline V lookup: CDR1 SEHNR, CDR2 FQNEAQ (reference sequence). The CDR3 loop reads CASSPWTSGSEETQYF. CDR3 bases: TGTGCCAGCAGCCCCTGGACTAGCGGGTCGGAAGAGACCCAGTACTTC.

CDR3 loop: CACSFIGTEAFF. CDR3 sequence (DNA): TGTGCCTGCAGCTTTATTGGCACTGAAGCTTTCTTT. The chain couples TRBV5-3 to TRBJ1-1; no firm D call. TRBV5-3 is noted as an ORF with a role that remains uncertain. This CDR3 region has 12 residues. Trimming pared 10 bases from V and 4 bases from J, leaving 14 bases between.

The gene calls are TRBV6-5 and TRBJ2-3; 13 bases match TRBD2. The CDR3 consists of 19 residues. Trimming removed 6 bases from V and 7 bases from J; junction bases left unmatched: 19. From germline, CDR1 is MNHEY and CDR2 SVGAGI. This chain's CDR3 is CASRSPTTSGGPPTHTQYF. The CDR3 nucleotides are TGTGCCAGCAGGTCACCCACGACTAGCGGGGGGCCCCCCACTCATACGCAGTATTTT.

The chain has TRBV7-9 and TRBJ2-2; TRBD1 might be the D (6 bases). V lost 5 bases and J 2 bases, leaving 12 bases between the germline ends. There are 15 residues in the CDR3. CDR1 SEHNR and CDR2 FQNEAQ come from the germline V gene (reference sequence). The CDR3 loop reads CASSPRDTNTGELFF. Written as DNA, the CDR3 is TGTGCCAGCAGCCCTCGGGACACCAACACCGGGGAGCTGTTTTTT.

This clonotype was seen many times. The chain carries TRBV6-2 or TRBV6-3 and TRBJ2-7; unclear D gene. Per germline, CDR1 MNHEY and CDR2 SVGEGT. CDR3 size: 14 residues. The V end was cut by 2 bases, the J end by 3 bases, with 11 bases between. The CDR3 DNA follows: TGTGCCAGCAGTTACCTAGGATCCGTCTACGAGCAGTACTTC. It yields the protein CASSYLGSVYEQYF.

Concerning this clonotype itself: A much larger clonotype is one base distant, so this may be a read error. The CDR3 sequence is CASSSGGSFNYGYTF. As DNA, the CDR3 is TGTGCCAGCAGCTCAGGGGGCAGCTTCAACTATGGCTACACCTTC. The rearrangement uses TRBV7-9 and TRBJ1-2; TRBD1 agrees at 8 bases. The CDR3 contains 15 residues. With V trimmed by 4 bases and J by 2 bases, 6 bases remained unmatched. CDR1 and CDR2 from the germline V gene are SEHNR and FQNEAQ (reference sequence). Together with reference TRBV7-9 and TRBJ1-2, the CDR3 gives the full variable domain: DTGVSQNPRHKITKRGQNVTFRCDPISEHNRLYWYRQTLGQGPEFLTYFQNEAQLEKSRLLSDRFSAERPKGSFSTLEIQRTEQGDSAMYLCASSSGGSFNYGYTFGSGTRLTVV.

This clonotype was observed a handful of times. The V gene is TRBV19, the J gene TRBJ2-3; unclear D gene. The CDR3 has 11 residues. The germline gives CDR1 LNHDA, CDR2 SQIVND (reference sequence). V shed 4 bases and J shed 6 bases, with 5 bases lying between them. CDR3 nucleotide sequence: TGTGCCAGTAGTACCGGGGATACGCAGTATTTT. Translated: CASSTGDTQYF.

This clonotype was counted many times. The J gene is TRBJ1-2, the V gene TRBV5-4, with D uncertain. Between the trimmed V and J ends, which lost 1 base and 4 bases, there was a span of 14 bases. The CDR3 runs 15 residues. In germline, CDR1 is SGHNT, CDR2 YYREEE (reference sequence). Here the CDR3 reads CASSLQSTVSYGYTF. The CDR3 nucleotides are TGTGCCAGCAGCTTGCAGTCAACAGTCTCCTATGGCTACACCTTC. Filled out from reference TRBV5-4 and TRBJ1-2, the complete variable domain reads ETGVTQSPTHLIKTRGQQVTLRCSSQSGHNTVSWYQQALGQGPQFIFQYYREEENGRGNFPPRFSGLQFPNYSSELNVNALELDDSALYLCASSLQSTVSYGYTFGSGTRLTVV.